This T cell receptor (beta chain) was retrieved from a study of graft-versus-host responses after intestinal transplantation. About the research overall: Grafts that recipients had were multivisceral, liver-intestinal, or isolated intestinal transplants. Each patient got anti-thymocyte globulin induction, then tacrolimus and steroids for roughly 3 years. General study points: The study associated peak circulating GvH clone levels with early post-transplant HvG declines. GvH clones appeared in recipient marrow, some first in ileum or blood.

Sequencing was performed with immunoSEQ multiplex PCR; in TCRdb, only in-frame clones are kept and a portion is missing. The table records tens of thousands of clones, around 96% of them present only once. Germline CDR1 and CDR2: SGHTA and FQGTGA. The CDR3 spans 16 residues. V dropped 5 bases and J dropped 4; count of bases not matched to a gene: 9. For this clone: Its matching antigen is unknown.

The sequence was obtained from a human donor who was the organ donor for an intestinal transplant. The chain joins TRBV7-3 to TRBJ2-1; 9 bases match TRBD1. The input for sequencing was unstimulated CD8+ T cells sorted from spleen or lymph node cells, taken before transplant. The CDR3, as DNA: TGTGCCAGCAGCCTTGGGACAGGGACACTGTACAATGAGCAGTTCTTC. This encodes CASSLGTGTLYNEQFF.